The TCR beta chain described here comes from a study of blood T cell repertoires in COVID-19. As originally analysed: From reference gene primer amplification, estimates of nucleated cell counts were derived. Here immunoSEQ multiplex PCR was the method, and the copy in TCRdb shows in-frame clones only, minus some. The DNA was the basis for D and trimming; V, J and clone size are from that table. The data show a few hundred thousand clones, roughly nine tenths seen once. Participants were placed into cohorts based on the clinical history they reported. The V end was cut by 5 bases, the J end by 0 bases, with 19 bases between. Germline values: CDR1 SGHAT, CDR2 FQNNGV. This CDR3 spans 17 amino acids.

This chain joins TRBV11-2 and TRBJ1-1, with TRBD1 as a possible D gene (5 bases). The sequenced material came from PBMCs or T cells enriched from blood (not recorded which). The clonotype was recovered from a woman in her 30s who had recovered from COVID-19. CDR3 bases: TGTGCCAGCAGCCCCGTGGGGCCCGAAACACTGAACACTGAAGCTTTCTTT. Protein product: CASSPVGPETLNTEAFF.